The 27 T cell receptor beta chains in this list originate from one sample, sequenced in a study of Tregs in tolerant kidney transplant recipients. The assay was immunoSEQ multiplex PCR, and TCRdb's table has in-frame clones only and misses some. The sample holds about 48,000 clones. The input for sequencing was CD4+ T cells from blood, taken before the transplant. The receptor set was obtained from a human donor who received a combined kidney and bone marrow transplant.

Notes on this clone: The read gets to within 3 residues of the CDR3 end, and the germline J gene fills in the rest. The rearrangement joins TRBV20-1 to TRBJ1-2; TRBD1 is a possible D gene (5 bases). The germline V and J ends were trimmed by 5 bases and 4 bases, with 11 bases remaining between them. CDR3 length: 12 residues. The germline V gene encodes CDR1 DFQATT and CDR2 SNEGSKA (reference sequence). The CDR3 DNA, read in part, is TGCAGTGCTTCTGACAGTAGCTATGGC. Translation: CSASDSSYG. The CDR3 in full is CSASDSSYGYTF.

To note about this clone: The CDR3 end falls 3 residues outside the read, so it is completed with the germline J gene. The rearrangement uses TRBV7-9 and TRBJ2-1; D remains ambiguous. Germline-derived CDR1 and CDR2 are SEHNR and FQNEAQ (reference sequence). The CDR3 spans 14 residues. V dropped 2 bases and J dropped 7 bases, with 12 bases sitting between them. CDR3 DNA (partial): TGTGCCAGCAGCTTAAGCAGGAGACCAAATGAG. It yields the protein CASSLSRRPNE. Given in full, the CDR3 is CASSLSRRPNEQFF.

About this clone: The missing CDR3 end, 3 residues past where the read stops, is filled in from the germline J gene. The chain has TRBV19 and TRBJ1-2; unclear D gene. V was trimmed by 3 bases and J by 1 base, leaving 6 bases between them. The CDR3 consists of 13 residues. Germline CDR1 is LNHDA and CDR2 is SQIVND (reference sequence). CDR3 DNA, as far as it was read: TGTGCCAGTAGTATGGAGGGTAACTATGGC. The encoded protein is CASSMEGNYG. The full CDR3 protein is CASSMEGNYGYTF. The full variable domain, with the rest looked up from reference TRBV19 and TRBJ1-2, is DGGITQSPKYLFRKEGQNVTLSCEQNLNHDAMYWYRQDPGQGLRLIYYSQIVNDFQKGDIAEGYSVSREKKESFPLTVTSAQKNPTAFYLCASSMEGNYGYTFGSGTRLTVV.

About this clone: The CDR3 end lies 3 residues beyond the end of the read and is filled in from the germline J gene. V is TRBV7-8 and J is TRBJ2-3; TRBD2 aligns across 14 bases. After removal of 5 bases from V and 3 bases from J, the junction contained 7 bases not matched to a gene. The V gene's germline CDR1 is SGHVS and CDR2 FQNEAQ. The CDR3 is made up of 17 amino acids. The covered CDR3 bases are TGTGCCAGCAGCCTCCGGACTAGCGGGAGGACGACAGATACG. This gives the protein CASSLRTSGRTTDT. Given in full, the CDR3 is CASSLRTSGRTTDTQYF.

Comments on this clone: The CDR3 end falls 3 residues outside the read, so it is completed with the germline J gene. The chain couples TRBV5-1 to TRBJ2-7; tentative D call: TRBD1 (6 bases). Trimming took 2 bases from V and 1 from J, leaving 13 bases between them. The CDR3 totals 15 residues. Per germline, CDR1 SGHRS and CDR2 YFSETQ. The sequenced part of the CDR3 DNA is TGCGCCAGCAGCTTCGGACAGCGACCTTCCTACGAG. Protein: CASSFGQRPSYE. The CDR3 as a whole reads CASSFGQRPSYEQYF.

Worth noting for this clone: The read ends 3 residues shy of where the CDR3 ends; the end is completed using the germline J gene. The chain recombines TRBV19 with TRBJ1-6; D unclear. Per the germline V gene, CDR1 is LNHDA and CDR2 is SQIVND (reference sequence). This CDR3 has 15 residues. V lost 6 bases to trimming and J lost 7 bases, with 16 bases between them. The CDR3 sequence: CASRAPPVHNSPLHF. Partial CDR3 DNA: TGTGCCAGTAGAGCCCCACCGGTGCACAATTCACCC.

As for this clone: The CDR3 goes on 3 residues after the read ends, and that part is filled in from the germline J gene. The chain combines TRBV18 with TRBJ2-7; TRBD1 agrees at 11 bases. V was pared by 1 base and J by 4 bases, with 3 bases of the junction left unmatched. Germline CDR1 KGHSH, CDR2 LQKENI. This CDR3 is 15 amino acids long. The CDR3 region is CASSPRGQGGYEQYF. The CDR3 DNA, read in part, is TGTGCCAGCTCACCACGGGGACAGGGGGGTTACGAG. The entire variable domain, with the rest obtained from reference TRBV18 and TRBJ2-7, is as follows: NAGVMQNPRHLVRRRGQEARLRCSPMKGHSHVYWYRQLPEEGLKFMVYLQKENIIDESGMPKERFSAEFPKEGPSILRIQQVVRGDSAAYFCASSPRGQGGYEQYFGPGTRLTVT.

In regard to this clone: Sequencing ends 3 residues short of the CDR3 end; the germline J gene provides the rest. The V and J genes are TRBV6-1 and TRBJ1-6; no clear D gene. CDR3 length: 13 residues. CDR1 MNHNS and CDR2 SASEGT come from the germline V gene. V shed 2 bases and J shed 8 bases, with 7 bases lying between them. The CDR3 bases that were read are TGTGCCAGCAGTGAACCTACGGATTCACCC. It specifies CASSEPTDSP. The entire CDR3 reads CASSEPTDSPLHF.

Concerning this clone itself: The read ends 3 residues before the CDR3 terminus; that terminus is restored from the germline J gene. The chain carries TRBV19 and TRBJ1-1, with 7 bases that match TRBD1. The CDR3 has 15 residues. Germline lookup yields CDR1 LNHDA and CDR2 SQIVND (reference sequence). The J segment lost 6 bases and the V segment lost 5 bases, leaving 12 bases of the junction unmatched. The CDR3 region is CASSPAQGQGAEAFF. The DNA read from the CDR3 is TGTGCCAGTAGTCCGGCACAGGGGCAGGGGGCTGAA. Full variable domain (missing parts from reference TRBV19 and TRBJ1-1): DGGITQSPKYLFRKEGQNVTLSCEQNLNHDAMYWYRQDPGQGLRLIYYSQIVNDFQKGDIAEGYSVSREKKESFPLTVTSAQKNPTAFYLCASSPAQGQGAEAFFGQGTRLTVV.

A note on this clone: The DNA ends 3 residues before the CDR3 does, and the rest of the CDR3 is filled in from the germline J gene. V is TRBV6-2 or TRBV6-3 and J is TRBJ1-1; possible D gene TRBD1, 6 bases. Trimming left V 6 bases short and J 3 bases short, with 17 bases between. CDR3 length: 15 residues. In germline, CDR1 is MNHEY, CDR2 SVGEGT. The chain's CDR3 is CASSLHRDKDTEAFF. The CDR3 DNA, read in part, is TGTGCCAGCAGCCTCCACCGGGACAAGGACACTGAA.

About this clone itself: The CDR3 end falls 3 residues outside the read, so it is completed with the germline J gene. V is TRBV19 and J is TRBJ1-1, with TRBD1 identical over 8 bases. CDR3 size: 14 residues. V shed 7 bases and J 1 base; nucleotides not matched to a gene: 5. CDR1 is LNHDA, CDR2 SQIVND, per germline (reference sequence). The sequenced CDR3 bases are TGTGCCAGTATGGCCGGACAGGGGAACACTGAA. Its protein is CASMAGQGNTE. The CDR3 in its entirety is CASMAGQGNTEAFF.

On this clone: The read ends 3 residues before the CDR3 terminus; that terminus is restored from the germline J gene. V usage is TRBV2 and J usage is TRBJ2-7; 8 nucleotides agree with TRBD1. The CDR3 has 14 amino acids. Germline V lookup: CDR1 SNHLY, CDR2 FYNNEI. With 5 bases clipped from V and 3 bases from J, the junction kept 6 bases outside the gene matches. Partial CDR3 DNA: TGTGCCAGCAGTAGACAGGGGCTCGACTACGAG. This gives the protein CASSRQGLDYE. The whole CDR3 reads CASSRQGLDYEQYF.

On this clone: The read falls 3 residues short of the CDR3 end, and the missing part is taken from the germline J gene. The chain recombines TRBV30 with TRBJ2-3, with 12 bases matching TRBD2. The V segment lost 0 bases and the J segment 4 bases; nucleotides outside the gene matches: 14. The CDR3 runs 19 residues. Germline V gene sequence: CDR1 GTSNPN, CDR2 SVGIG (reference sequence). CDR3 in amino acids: CAWSVLGLAGRGVPDTQYF. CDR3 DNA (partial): TGTGCCTGGAGTGTACTTGGACTAGCGGGACGGGGGGTCCCAGATACG. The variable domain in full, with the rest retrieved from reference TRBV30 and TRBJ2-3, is SQTIHQWPATLVQPVGSPLSLECTVEGTSNPNLYWYRQAAGRGLQLLFYSVGIGQISSEVPQNLSASRPQDRQFILSSKKLLLSDSGFYLCAWSVLGLAGRGVPDTQYFGPGTRLTVL.

The CDR3 region is CASSGTSAADTQYF. The CDR3 DNA, read in part, is TGTGCCAGCAGTGGGACTAGCGCAGCAGATACG. The V gene is TRBV6-1, the J gene TRBJ2-3; TRBD2 aligns across 9 bases. From the germline J gene comes the end of the CDR3, since the read stops 3 residues before it. Germline CDR1 and CDR2: MNHNS and SASEGT. The CDR3 totals 14 residues. With V trimmed by 4 bases and J by 4 bases, 3 bases remained unmatched.

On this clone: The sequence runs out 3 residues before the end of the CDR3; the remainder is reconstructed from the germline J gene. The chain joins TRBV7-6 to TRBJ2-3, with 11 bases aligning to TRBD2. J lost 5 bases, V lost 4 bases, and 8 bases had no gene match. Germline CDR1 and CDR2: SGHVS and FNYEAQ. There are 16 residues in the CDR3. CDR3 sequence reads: CASSSRLAGLVDTQYF. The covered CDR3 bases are TGTGCCAGCAGCTCAAGACTAGCGGGATTGGTAGATACG. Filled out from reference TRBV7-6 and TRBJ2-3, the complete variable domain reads GAGVSQSPRYKVTKRGQDVALRCDPISGHVSLYWYRQALGQGPEFLTYFNYEAQQDKSGLPNDRFSAERPEGSISTLTIQRTEQRDSAMYRCASSSRLAGLVDTQYFGPGTRLTVL.

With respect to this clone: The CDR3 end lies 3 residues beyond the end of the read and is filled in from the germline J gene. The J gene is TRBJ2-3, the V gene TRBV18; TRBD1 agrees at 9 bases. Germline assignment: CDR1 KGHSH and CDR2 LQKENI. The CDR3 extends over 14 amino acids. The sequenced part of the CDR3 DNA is TGTGCCAGCTCAGGGGACAGGGCCTCTTTGGCG. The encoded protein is CASSGDRASLA. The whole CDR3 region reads CASSGDRASLAQYF.

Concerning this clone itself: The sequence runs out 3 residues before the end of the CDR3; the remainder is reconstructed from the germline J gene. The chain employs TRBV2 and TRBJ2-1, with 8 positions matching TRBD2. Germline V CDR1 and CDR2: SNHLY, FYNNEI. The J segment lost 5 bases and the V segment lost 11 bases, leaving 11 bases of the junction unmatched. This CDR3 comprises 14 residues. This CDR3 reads CASASERGHNEQFF. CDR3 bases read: TGTGCCTCAGCGTCGGAGCGGGGGCACAATGAG.

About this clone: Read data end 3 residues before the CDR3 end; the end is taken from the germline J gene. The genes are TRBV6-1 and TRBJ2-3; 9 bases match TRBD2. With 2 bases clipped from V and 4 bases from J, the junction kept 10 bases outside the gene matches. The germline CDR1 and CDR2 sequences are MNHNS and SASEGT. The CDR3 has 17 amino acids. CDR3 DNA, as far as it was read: TGTGCCAGCAGTGAAAATCCCCTAGCGGGGACGGCAGATACG. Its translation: CASSENPLAGTADT. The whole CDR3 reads CASSENPLAGTADTQYF.

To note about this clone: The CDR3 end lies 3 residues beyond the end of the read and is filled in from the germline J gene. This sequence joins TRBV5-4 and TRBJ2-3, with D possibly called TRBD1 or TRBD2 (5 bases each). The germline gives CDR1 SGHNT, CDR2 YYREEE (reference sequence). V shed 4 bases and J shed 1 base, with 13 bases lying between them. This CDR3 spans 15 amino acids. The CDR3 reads CASSPPRGGTDTQYF. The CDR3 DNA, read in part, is TGTGCCAGCAGCCCCCCGAGGGGCGGCACAGATACG.

CDR3 loop: CASSPDRASEAFF. The sequenced CDR3 bases are TGTGCCAGCAGCCCGGACAGGGCTTCTGAA. This chain links TRBV7-6 with TRBJ1-1; 8 bases align to TRBD1. The CDR3 end is not reached by the read, which stops 3 residues before it; the germline J gene fills it in. The J segment lost 6 bases and the V segment lost 5 bases, leaving 5 bases of the junction unmatched. CDR1 is SGHVS, CDR2 FNYEAQ, per germline. The CDR3 extends over 13 amino acids.

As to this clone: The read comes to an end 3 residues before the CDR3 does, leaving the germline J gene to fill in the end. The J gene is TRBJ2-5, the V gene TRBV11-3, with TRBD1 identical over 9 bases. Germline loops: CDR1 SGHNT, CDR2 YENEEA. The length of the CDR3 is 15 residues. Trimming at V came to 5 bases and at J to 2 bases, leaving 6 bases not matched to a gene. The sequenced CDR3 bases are TGTGCCAGCAGCCCCGGGACAGGGAGACAAGAGACC. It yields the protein CASSPGTGRQET. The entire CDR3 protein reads CASSPGTGRQETQYF. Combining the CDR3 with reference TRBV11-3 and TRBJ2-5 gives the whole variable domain EAGVVQSPRYKIIEKKQPVAFWCNPISGHNTLYWYLQNLGQGPELLIRYENEEAVDDSQLPKDRFSAERLKGVDSTLKIQPAELGDSAVYLCASSPGTGRQETQYFGPGTRLLVL.

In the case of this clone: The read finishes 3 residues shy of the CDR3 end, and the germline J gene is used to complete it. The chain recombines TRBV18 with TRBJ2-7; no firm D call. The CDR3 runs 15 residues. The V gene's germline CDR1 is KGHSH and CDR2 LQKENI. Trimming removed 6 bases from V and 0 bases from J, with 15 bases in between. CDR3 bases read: TGTGCCAGCTCTCAAGCAGGTATAAGCTCCTACGAG. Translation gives CASSQAGISSYE. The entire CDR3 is CASSQAGISSYEQYF.

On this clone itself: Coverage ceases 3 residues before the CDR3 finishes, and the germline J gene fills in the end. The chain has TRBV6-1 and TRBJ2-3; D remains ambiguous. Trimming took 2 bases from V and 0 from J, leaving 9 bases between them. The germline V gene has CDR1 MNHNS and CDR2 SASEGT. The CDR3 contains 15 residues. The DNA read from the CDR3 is TGTGCCAGCAGTGAAAGTACAGCTAGCACAGATACG. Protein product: CASSESTASTDT. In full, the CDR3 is CASSESTASTDTQYF.

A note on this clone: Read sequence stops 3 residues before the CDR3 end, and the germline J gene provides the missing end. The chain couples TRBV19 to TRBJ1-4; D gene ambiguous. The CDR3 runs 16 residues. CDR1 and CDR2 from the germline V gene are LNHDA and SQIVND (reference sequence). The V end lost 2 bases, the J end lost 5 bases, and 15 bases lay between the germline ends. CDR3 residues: CASSIWLQPINEKLFF. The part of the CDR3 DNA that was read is TGTGCCAGTAGTATATGGTTACAGCCGATAAATGAAAAA.

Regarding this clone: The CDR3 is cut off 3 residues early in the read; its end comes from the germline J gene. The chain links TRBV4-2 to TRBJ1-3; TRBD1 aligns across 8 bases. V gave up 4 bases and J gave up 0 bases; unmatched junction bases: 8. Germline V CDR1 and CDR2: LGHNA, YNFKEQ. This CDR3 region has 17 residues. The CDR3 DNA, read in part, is TGTGCCAGCAGCCCAAAGACAGGGGCTGTCTCTGGAAACACC. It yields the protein CASSPKTGAVSGNT. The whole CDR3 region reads CASSPKTGAVSGNTIYF.

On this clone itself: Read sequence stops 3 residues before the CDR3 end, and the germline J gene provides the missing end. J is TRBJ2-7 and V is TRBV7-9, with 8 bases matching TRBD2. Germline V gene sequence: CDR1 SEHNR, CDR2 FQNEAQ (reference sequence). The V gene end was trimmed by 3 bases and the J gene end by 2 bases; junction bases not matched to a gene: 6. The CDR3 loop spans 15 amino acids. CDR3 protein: CASSFRLAPAYEQYF. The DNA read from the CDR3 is TGTGCCAGCAGCTTCCGACTAGCGCCTGCCTACGAG.

The CDR3 here is CASSLNLLDEKLFF. The DNA read from the CDR3 is TGTGCCAGCAGTTTGAACCTCTTAGATGAAAAA. The rearrangement joins TRBV5-6 to TRBJ1-4; D call uncertain. The read ends 3 residues before the CDR3 terminus; that terminus is restored from the germline J gene. Between the trimmed V and J ends, which lost 5 bases and 6 bases, there was a span of 14 bases. CDR3 length: 14 residues. Germline-derived CDR1 and CDR2 are SGHDT and YYEEEE.